The present T cell receptor (beta chain) was sequenced within a study of regulatory T cells in long-lasting Graves disease. General study findings and limits: Persistent disease preferred TRBV28, TRBJ1-2 and TRBJ2-5; new disease, TRBV20-1 and TRBJ2-1. Patients with persistent Graves' had lower TCR diversity than newly diagnosed patients. Accuracy may have suffered from the small sample size.

Many counts were recorded for this clonotype. Its target is not known. Assembly of TCR beta libraries relied on iRepertoire HTBI primers together with Arm-PCR of CDR3 regions. TCRdb called the multiplex PCR reads again in MiXCR, with one record for every CDR3 protein. The repertoire includes around 360,000 distinct CDR3 sequences, 15% to 20% of them detected once, and 20% to 25% sits in the top ten. Time point reported: newly diagnosed GD, antithyroid drugs for less than 3 months. Preparation of the TCR library used RNA extracted from PBMCs. This CDR3 is built from 14 residues. CDR1 is MNHNS and CDR2 is SASEGT in the germline V gene. Trimming took 3 bases from V and 4 from J, leaving 10 bases between them. This sample was also put to use in a study of T cells in Graves' hyperthyroidism and ophthalmopathy.

The specimen comprised peripheral blood mononuclear cells (PBMCs), sampled at new diagnosis, from a patient treated with antithyroid drugs. The sequence came from a woman aged 18-30 years with Graves disease. V is TRBV6-1 and J is TRBJ1-5; TRBD1 might be the D (5 bases). In DNA form, the CDR3 reads TGTGCCAGCAGTGACGGGGGGGTTAATCAGCCCCAGCATTTT. Its protein is CASSDGGVNQPQHF.